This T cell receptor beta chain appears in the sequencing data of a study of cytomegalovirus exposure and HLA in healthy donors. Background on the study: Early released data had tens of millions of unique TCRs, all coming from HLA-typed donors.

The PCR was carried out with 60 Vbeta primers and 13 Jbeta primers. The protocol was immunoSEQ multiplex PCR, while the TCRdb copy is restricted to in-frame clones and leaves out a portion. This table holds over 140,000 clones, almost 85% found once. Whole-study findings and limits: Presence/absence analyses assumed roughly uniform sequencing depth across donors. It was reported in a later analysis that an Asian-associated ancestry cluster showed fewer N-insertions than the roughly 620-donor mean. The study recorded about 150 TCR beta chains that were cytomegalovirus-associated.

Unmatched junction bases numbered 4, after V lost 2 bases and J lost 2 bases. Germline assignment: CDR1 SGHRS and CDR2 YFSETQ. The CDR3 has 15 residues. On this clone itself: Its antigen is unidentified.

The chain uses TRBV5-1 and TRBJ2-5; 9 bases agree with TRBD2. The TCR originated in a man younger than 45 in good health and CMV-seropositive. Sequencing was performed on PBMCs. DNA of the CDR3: TGCGCCAGCAGCTTACTAGCGGGTGGGCAAGAGACCCAGTACTTC. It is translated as CASSLLAGGQETQYF. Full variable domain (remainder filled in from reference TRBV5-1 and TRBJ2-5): KAGVTQTPRYLIKTRGQQVTLSCSPISGHRSVSWYQQTPGQGLQFLFEYFSETQRNKGNFPGRFSGRQFSNSRSEMNVSTLELGDSALYLCASSLLAGGQETQYFGPGTRLLVL.